The TCR beta chain under discussion was sequenced for a study of blood T cell repertoires in COVID-19. On the study more broadly: Samples representing acute and convalescent COVID-19 were sourced from the United States, Italy and Spain.

The CDR3 sequence is 15 residues long. In germline, CDR1 is LGHNA, CDR2 YSLEER. Trimming took 1 base from V and 0 from J, leaving 7 bases between them. Generated by immunoSEQ multiplex PCR, the TCRdb table keeps only in-frame clones and is missing some. The sample lists about 170,000 clones, approximately 88% occurring once. J is TRBJ1-5 and V is TRBV4-3, with D unclear. The source of this sequence is a woman older than 75 with active or convalescent COVID-19. The source material was peripheral blood. The CDR3 bases are TGCGCCAGCAGCCAAGTAGCGGATAGCAATCAGCCCCAGCATTTT. Translation: CASSQVADSNQPQHF.